The clone carrying this T cell receptor (beta chain) has more than one count but fewer than ten. Its antigen is undetermined. TCRdb re-called the 5' RACE reads through MiXCR, storing one row per CDR3 protein. This sample has 340,000 or so distinct CDR3 sequences; roughly an eighth occur once, and the top ten carry approximately 3.3%. The data were obtained in a study of T cells after yellow fever vaccination. General study results and limits: Contaminants from the bulk population, in the form of abundant clonotypes, could be found in FACS-sorted repertoires.

This CDR3 comprises 17 residues. CDR1 SGHTA and CDR2 FQGNSA come from the germline V gene. V was cut by 8 bases and J by 0 bases, with 21 bases left in between. This receptor was taken from a man younger than 30 who received the YFV17D yellow fever vaccine. The input for sequencing was CD4+ T cells sorted from PBMCs, taken 15 days after the yellow fever booster vaccination. This rearrangement joins TRBV7-2 to TRBJ2-3; D tentatively reads TRBD1 or TRBD2 (6 bases each). CDR3 protein: CASRHAVAGTSTDTQYF. DNA of the CDR3: TGTGCCAGCCGACATGCGGTGGCGGGGACAAGCACAGATACGCAGTATTTT.